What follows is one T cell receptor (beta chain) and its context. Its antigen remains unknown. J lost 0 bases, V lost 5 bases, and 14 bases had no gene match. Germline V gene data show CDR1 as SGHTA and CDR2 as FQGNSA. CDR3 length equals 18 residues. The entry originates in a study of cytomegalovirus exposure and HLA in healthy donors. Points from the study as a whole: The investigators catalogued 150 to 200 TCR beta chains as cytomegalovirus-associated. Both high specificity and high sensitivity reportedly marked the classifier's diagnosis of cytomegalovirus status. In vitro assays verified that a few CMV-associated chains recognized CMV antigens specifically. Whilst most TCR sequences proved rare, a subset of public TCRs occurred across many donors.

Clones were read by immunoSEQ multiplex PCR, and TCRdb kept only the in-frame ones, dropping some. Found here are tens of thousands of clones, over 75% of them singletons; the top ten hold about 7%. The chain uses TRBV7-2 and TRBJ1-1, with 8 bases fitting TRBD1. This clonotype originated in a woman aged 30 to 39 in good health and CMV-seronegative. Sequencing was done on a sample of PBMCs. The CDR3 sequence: CASSPLGTGYDMNTEAFF. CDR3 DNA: TGTGCCAGCAGCCCGCTAGGGACAGGCTACGACATGAACACTGAAGCTTTCTTT. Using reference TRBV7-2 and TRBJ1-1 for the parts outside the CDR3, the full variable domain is GAGVSQSPSNKVTEKGKDVELRCDPISGHTALYWYRQSLGQGLEFLIYFQGNSAPDKSGLPSDRFSAERTGGSVSTLTIQRTQQEDSAVYLCASSPLGTGYDMNTEAFFGQGTRLTVV.